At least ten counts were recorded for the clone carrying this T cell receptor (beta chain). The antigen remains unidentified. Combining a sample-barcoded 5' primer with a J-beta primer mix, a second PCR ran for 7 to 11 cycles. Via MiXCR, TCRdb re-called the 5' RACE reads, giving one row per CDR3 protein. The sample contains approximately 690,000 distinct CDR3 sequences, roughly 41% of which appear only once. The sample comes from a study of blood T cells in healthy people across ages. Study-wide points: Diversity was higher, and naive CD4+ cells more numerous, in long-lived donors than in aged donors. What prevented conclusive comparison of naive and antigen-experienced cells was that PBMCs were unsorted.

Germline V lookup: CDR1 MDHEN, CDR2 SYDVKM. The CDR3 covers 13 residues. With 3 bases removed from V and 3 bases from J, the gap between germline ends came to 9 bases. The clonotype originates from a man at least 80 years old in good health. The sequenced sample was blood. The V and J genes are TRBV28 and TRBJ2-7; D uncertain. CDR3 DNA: TGTGCCAGCAGTTTCCAAGTTAACTACGAGCAGTACTTC. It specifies CASSFQVNYEQYF.